This T cell receptor beta chain came from a study of identical twins. Template switching supplied a universal primer site; unique molecular identifiers were carried on the cDNA. Each CDR3 protein is one row after TCRdb ran MiXCR on the 5' RACE reads. The sample shows roughly 1.6 million distinct CDR3 sequences, more than 30% of them seen only once. Notes on this clonotype: Its antigen is unidentified.

General study results and limits: Models came in too low on out-of-frame TCR alpha sharing in monozygotic twins. Cross-sectional statistical analysis, not tracking of the same donors, underpinned the conclusions.

CDR3 length: 15 amino acids. Germline CDR1 and CDR2: SGHTA and FQGNSA. Unmatched junction bases numbered 7, after V lost 5 bases and J lost 7 bases. The chain couples TRBV7-2 to TRBJ2-1, with TRBD2 matching 11 bases. This receptor was identified in a newborn girl in good health. What was sequenced was cord blood. In DNA form, the CDR3 reads TGTGCCAGCAGCCCGATGACTAGCGGGGTAAATGAGCAGTTCTTC. Its translation is CASSPMTSGVNEQFF.